This T cell receptor beta chain derives from a study of shared clonotypes between healthy human individuals. Points from the study as a whole: Larger estimated richness was generally seen in naive subsets than in memory subsets.

Clones were read by immunoSEQ multiplex PCR, and TCRdb kept only the in-frame ones, dropping some. The profile shows hundreds of thousands of clones, roughly 96% of them singletons. CD8 cells classed as naive were CD45RO-negative and positively selected for CCR7, excluding terminally differentiated effector memory CD45RA+ cells. As to this clone: The target antigen is unknown.

Germline V lookup: CDR1 MDHEN, CDR2 SYDVKM. This CDR3 comprises 16 residues. V was clipped by 5 bases and J by 8 bases, with 22 bases between them. The sample was naive CD8+ T cells sorted from blood. The clonotype originates from a woman aged 25 to 39 in good health. The chain has TRBV28 and TRBJ2-1; D is possibly TRBD1 or TRBD2 (5 bases each). In nucleotides, the CDR3 is TGTGCCAGCAGTGGCTCTTGGGGGAACCCTATCTATGAGCAGTTCTTC. Its protein is CASSGSWGNPIYEQFF.